This T cell receptor beta chain came from a study of T cell responses to AZD1222 COVID-19 vaccine. The CDR3 totals 17 residues. This table comes from immunoSEQ multiplex PCR, and its TCRdb copy is limited to in-frame clones, with some not included. The sample holds some 140,000 clones, 85% to 95% seen once. This clone was seen a few times. Here the sequenced sample was peripheral blood, taken on day 0 of AZD1222 vaccination. J is TRBJ2-7 and V is TRBV21-1; the table's D call of TRBD2 was not tested on the DNA. TRBV21-1 is listed as a pseudogene. The TCR sequence derives from an adult in good health. DNA of the CDR3: TGTGCCAGCAGCAAGGGTCGCGGCGGGACCCTTGACTACGAGCAGTACTTC. It codes for CASSKGRGGTLDYEQYF.